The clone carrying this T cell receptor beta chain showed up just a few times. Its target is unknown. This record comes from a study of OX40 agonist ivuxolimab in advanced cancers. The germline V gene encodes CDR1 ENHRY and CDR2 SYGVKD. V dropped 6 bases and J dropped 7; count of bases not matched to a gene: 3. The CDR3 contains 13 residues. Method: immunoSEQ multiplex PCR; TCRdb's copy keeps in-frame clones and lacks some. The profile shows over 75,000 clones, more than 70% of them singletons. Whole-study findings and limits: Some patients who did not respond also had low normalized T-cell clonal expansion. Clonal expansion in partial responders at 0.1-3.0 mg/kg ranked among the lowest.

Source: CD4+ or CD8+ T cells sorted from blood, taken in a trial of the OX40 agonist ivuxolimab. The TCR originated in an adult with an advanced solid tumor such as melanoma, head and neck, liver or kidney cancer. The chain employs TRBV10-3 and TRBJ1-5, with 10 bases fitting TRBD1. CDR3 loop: CAIRGDRGQPQHF. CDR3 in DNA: TGTGCCATCAGGGGGGACAGGGGACAGCCCCAGCATTTT.